The rows below give T cell receptor beta chains drawn from one sample of a study of tumor-infiltrating lymphocytes in primary liver carcinoma. TCRdb passed the multiplex PCR reads through MiXCR, listing each CDR3 protein once. Among about 100,000 distinct CDR3 sequences listed, around 68% were seen once. Sample: tumor-adjacent normal liver tissue. These receptors were collected from a man between 40 and 49 years old with primary liver carcinoma and hepatitis B virus infection. CDR3s include the opening cysteine and the closing phenylalanine or tryptophan. Fields, in order: D gene, J gene, clone size, V gene, CDR3 protein, CDR3 DNA. D genes are given only for firm matches. Part of the rows lack a size; the others show once, few, many or a class for expanded clones.

D gene: TRBD2; J gene: TRBJ2-1; clone size: .; V gene: TRBV28; CDR3 protein: CATSLGLGPAYEQFF; CDR3 DNA: TGTGCCACCAGTCTCGGACTAGGCCCTGCTTATGAGCAGTTCTTC
D gene: .; J gene: TRBJ2-7; clone size: .; V gene: TRBV6-6; CDR3 protein: CASSPGTPTYVQYF; CDR3 DNA: TGTGCCAGCAGCCCCGGGACACCGACCTACGTGCAGTACTTC
D gene: .; J gene: TRBJ2-5; clone size: .; V gene: TRBV11-2; CDR3 protein: CASSLGRASRAQETQYF; CDR3 DNA: TGTGCCAGCAGCTTAGGTCGGGCGTCCAGGGCGCAAGAGACCCAGTACTTC
D gene: TRBD1; J gene: TRBJ1-4; clone size: .; V gene: TRBV10-3; CDR3 protein: CAVSLGTGDNEKLFF; CDR3 DNA: TGTGCCGTCAGTCTCGGGACAGGGGATAATGAAAAACTGTTTTTT
D gene: TRBD2; J gene: TRBJ2-1; clone size: .; V gene: TRBV25-1; CDR3 protein: CASQRAGGGNEQFF; CDR3 DNA: TGTGCCTCCCAGAGAGCGGGGGGTGGGAATGAGCAGTTCTTC
D gene: .; J gene: TRBJ1-5; clone size: .; V gene: TRBV11-2; CDR3 protein: CASSPPPPRTDTQHF; CDR3 DNA: TGTGCCAGCAGCCCCCCACCACCACGCACAGATACGCAGCATTTT
D gene: .; J gene: TRBJ1-2; clone size: .; V gene: TRBV6-5; CDR3 protein: CTSIREPRRGYTF; CDR3 DNA: TGTACCAGCATCAGAGAGCCGCGACGTGGCTACACCTTC
D gene: TRBD2; J gene: TRBJ2-2; clone size: once; V gene: TRBV11-2; CDR3 protein: CANSPRLAGINTGELFF; CDR3 DNA: TGTGCCAACAGCCCCCGATTAGCGGGGATTAACACCGGGGAGCTGTTTTTT
D gene: .; J gene: TRBJ2-5; clone size: .; V gene: TRBV4-2; CDR3 protein: CASSPPGIAEEIQYF; CDR3 DNA: TGTGCCAGCAGCCCCCCCGGGATAGCAGAAGAGATCCAGTACTTC
D gene: .; J gene: TRBJ2-1; clone size: .; V gene: TRBV7-9; CDR3 protein: CVSSPLGDNEQFF; CDR3 DNA: TGTGTCAGCAGCCCATTGGGGGACAATGAGCAGTTCTTC
D gene: TRBD2; J gene: TRBJ2-7; clone size: .; V gene: TRBV11-2; CDR3 protein: CTRSASGTRVYEQYF; CDR3 DNA: TGTACCAGGAGCGCCAGCGGGACTAGGGTATACGAGCAGTACTTC
D gene: .; J gene: TRBJ1-1; clone size: many; V gene: TRBV7-8; CDR3 protein: CASSLVTGNTEAFF; CDR3 DNA: TGTGCCAGCAGCTTAGTGACAGGGAACACTGAAGCTTTCTTT
D gene: .; J gene: TRBJ2-7; clone size: .; V gene: TRBV6-1; CDR3 protein: CASNERNSAYEQYF; CDR3 DNA: TGCGCCAGCAATGAACGAAATAGCGCCTACGAGCAGTACTTC
D gene: TRBD2; J gene: TRBJ2-2; clone size: .; V gene: TRBV11-2; CDR3 protein: CASSFVVAGTGELFF; CDR3 DNA: TGTGCCAGCAGCTTTGTAGTAGCGGGCACTGGGGAGCTGTTTTTT
D gene: TRBD2; J gene: TRBJ2-1; clone size: .; V gene: TRBV29-1; CDR3 protein: CSMGLAEVVNEQFF; CDR3 DNA: TGCAGCATGGGCCTAGCGGAAGTAGTGAATGAGCAGTTCTTC
D gene: .; J gene: TRBJ1-5; clone size: many; V gene: TRBV12-3/TRBV12-4; CDR3 protein: CASSFGQSAQHF; CDR3 DNA: TGTGCCAGCAGTTTCGGCCAGTCGGCCCAGCATTTT
D gene: .; J gene: TRBJ1-4; clone size: many; V gene: TRBV29-1; CDR3 protein: CSVGGGPNEKLFF; CDR3 DNA: TGCAGCGTTGGCGGCGGACCGAATGAAAAACTGTTTTTT
D gene: .; J gene: TRBJ2-3; clone size: few; V gene: TRBV28; CDR3 protein: CASSLDGSTDTQYF; CDR3 DNA: TGTGCCAGCAGTTTAGACGGGAGTACAGATACGCAGTATTTT
D gene: .; J gene: TRBJ2-1; clone size: many; V gene: TRBV4-1; CDR3 protein: CASSQGPHNEQFF; CDR3 DNA: TGCGCCAGCAGCCAAGGGCCCCACAATGAGCAGTTCTTC
D gene: TRBD2; J gene: TRBJ2-5; clone size: .; V gene: TRBV29-1; CDR3 protein: CSVEYGLADTQYF; CDR3 DNA: TGCAGCGTTGAATACGGACTAGCCGATACCCAGTACTTT
D gene: TRBD2; J gene: TRBJ2-7; clone size: .; V gene: TRBV4-1; CDR3 protein: CVSSYTSGSNYEQYF; CDR3 DNA: TGCGTCAGCAGCTATACTAGCGGGAGTAACTACGAGCAGTACTTC
D gene: TRBD1; J gene: TRBJ2-7; clone size: .; V gene: TRBV6-5; CDR3 protein: CASRTGGYDEQYF; CDR3 DNA: TGTGCCAGCAGGACAGGGGGCTACGACGAGCAGTACTTC
D gene: TRBD1; J gene: TRBJ1-1; clone size: many; V gene: TRBV12-3/TRBV12-4; CDR3 protein: CASSPRQGNAEAFF; CDR3 DNA: TGTGCCAGCAGCCCGAGACAGGGAAACGCTGAAGCTTTCTTT
D gene: TRBD2; J gene: TRBJ2-3; clone size: .; V gene: TRBV20-1; CDR3 protein: CSARNLGDYRSTDTQYF; CDR3 DNA: TGCAGTGCGAGAAACCTAGGGGACTACCGGAGCACAGATACGCAGTATTTT
D gene: TRBD2; J gene: TRBJ2-2; clone size: .; V gene: TRBV28; CDR3 protein: CASSSSTTTSGSTGELFF; CDR3 DNA: TGTGCCAGCAGTTCCTCCACCACGACTAGCGGGAGCACCGGGGAGTTGTTTTTT
D gene: TRBD1; J gene: TRBJ2-2; clone size: .; V gene: TRBV30; CDR3 protein: CAWDPGQVLIGELFF; CDR3 DNA: TGTGCCTGGGACCCAGGACAGGTCCTTATCGGGGAGCTGTTTTTT
D gene: .; J gene: TRBJ1-2; clone size: many; V gene: TRBV29-1; CDR3 protein: CSVYSPNDHYGYTF; CDR3 DNA: TGCAGCGTGTACAGCCCCAATGACCACTATGGCTACACCTTC
D gene: .; J gene: TRBJ2-1; clone size: .; V gene: TRBV6-1; CDR3 protein: CANSEVGVDEQFF; CDR3 DNA: TGTGCCAACAGTGAGGTGGGAGTCGATGAGCAGTTCTTC
D gene: TRBD2; J gene: TRBJ2-2; clone size: .; V gene: TRBV6-2/TRBV6-3; CDR3 protein: CASSYVLAGGISGELFF; CDR3 DNA: TGTGCCAGCAGTTACGTGCTAGCGGGAGGAATATCCGGGGAGCTGTTTTTT
D gene: .; J gene: TRBJ2-6; clone size: .; V gene: TRBV7-9; CDR3 protein: CVSSLASQSSGANVLTF; CDR3 DNA: TGTGTCAGCAGCTTAGCATCACAGAGCTCTGGGGCCAACGTCCTGACTTTC
D gene: TRBD2; J gene: TRBJ2-3; clone size: once; V gene: TRBV6-6; CDR3 protein: CASRHERESTDTQYF; CDR3 DNA: TGTGCTAGCAGGCACGAGCGGGAAAGCACAGATACGCAGTATTTT
D gene: .; J gene: TRBJ2-5; clone size: .; V gene: TRBV29-1; CDR3 protein: CSVVTTRVETQYF; CDR3 DNA: TGCAGCGTTGTCACGACAAGGGTAGAGACTCAGTACTTC
D gene: TRBD1; J gene: TRBJ2-5; clone size: many; V gene: TRBV4-2; CDR3 protein: CASSAAEGQQETQYF; CDR3 DNA: TGTGCCAGCTCTGCGGCTGAGGGACAGCAAGAGACCCAGTACTTC
D gene: .; J gene: TRBJ2-3; clone size: .; V gene: TRBV4-1; CDR3 protein: CASSQKGGDSNQPQYF; CDR3 DNA: TGCGCCAGCAGCCAAAAAGGGGGTGATAGCAATCAGCCCCAGTATTTT
D gene: TRBD2; J gene: TRBJ2-7; clone size: .; V gene: TRBV28; CDR3 protein: CASSLASGYEHYF; CDR3 DNA: TGTGCCAGCAGTTTAGCTAGCGGGTACGAGCACTACTTC
D gene: TRBD2; J gene: TRBJ2-1; clone size: many; V gene: TRBV4-1; CDR3 protein: CASSQSRIRAGGSSYNEQFF; CDR3 DNA: TGCGCCAGCAGCCAAAGTCGAATACGGGCGGGGGGCTCCTCCTACAATGAGCAGTTCTTC
D gene: .; J gene: TRBJ2-7; clone size: few; V gene: TRBV4-2; CDR3 protein: CASSQDRNEQYF; CDR3 DNA: TGTGCCAGCAGCCAAGATCGGAACGAGCAGTACTTC
D gene: TRBD1; J gene: TRBJ2-7; clone size: .; V gene: TRBV4-2; CDR3 protein: CASSQRGQDFFEQYF; CDR3 DNA: TGTGCCAGCAGCCAGCGGGGACAGGATTTCTTCGAGCAGTACTTC
D gene: TRBD1; J gene: TRBJ1-1; clone size: .; V gene: TRBV11-2; CDR3 protein: CASSLDRVGGNSEAYF; CDR3 DNA: TGTGCCAGCAGTTTAGACAGGGTGGGCGGTAATTCTGAAGCTTACTTT
D gene: TRBD1; J gene: TRBJ2-7; clone size: many; V gene: TRBV28; CDR3 protein: CASSSPGGTYEQYF; CDR3 DNA: TGTGCCAGCAGTTCGCCAGGGGGAACCTACGAGCAGTACTTC
D gene: .; J gene: TRBJ2-1; clone size: .; V gene: TRBV4-1; CDR3 protein: CASSQGRDSEQSF; CDR3 DNA: TGCGCCAGCAGCCAAGGGAGGGACAGTGAGCAGTCCTTC
D gene: .; J gene: TRBJ2-1; clone size: .; V gene: TRBV4-2; CDR3 protein: CVSSQDPVGVEDEQFF; CDR3 DNA: TGCGTCAGCAGCCAAGACCCCGTTGGTGTTGAGGATGAGCAGTTCTTC
D gene: .; J gene: TRBJ1-2; clone size: .; V gene: TRBV5-1; CDR3 protein: CASSLIEGNGHTF; CDR3 DNA: TGCGCCAGCAGCCTGATTGAGGGGAACGGCCACACCTTC
D gene: TRBD2; J gene: TRBJ2-3; clone size: many; V gene: TRBV30; CDR3 protein: CAWRTAGDTDTQYF; CDR3 DNA: TGTGCCTGGAGGACAGCGGGAGATACAGATACGCAGTATTTT
D gene: TRBD2; J gene: TRBJ2-3; clone size: .; V gene: TRBV29-1; CDR3 protein: CSITTGGDTDTQYF; CDR3 DNA: TGCAGCATAACTACGGGGGGGGACACAGATACGCAGTATTTT
D gene: .; J gene: TRBJ2-2; clone size: once; V gene: TRBV4-1; CDR3 protein: CASSQEVANTRELFF; CDR3 DNA: TGCGCCAGCAGCCAAGAAGTTGCTAATACCCGGGAGCTCTTTTTT
D gene: .; J gene: TRBJ1-2; clone size: .; V gene: TRBV4-1; CDR3 protein: CARSQEAGRNYGYTF; CDR3 DNA: TGCGCCCGCAGCCAAGAAGCCGGAAGAAACTATGGCTACACCTTC
D gene: .; J gene: TRBJ2-3; clone size: .; V gene: TRBV6-1; CDR3 protein: CASEAYRVQDTQYF; CDR3 DNA: TGTGCCAGCGAAGCATACAGGGTGCAAGATACACAGTATTTT
D gene: TRBD1; J gene: TRBJ1-3; clone size: .; V gene: TRBV29-1; CDR3 protein: CNVDLTGSGSTIYF; CDR3 DNA: TGCAACGTTGACCTGACAGGGAGTGGAAGCACCATATATTTT
D gene: .; J gene: TRBJ2-6; clone size: many; V gene: TRBV29-1; CDR3 protein: CSVKGLGDRSGANVLTF; CDR3 DNA: TGCAGCGTAAAGGGACTGGGGGATCGGTCTGGGGCCAACGTCCTGACTTTC
D gene: .; J gene: TRBJ1-1; clone size: .; V gene: TRBV11-2; CDR3 protein: CTSSSPPGSVRENTETFF; CDR3 DNA: TGTACCAGCAGCTCACCCCCCGGGTCCGTGAGGGAGAACACTGAAACTTTCTTT
D gene: .; J gene: TRBJ2-1; clone size: .; V gene: TRBV29-1; CDR3 protein: CSVLVGGGWHNEQFF; CDR3 DNA: TGCAGCGTCCTCGTGGGGGGTGGGTGGCATAATGAGCAGTTCTTC
D gene: TRBD2; J gene: TRBJ2-1; clone size: .; V gene: TRBV11-1; CDR3 protein: CVSSLGLAGEIENDQFF; CDR3 DNA: TGTGTCAGCAGCCTGGGACTAGCGGGAGAAATTGAAAATGATCAGTTCTTC
D gene: TRBD1; J gene: TRBJ2-1; clone size: .; V gene: TRBV7-3; CDR3 protein: CASSSDRDQEQFF; CDR3 DNA: TGTGCCAGCAGCTCTGACAGGGACCAAGAGCAGTTCTTC
D gene: .; J gene: TRBJ2-3; clone size: once; V gene: TRBV6-5; CDR3 protein: CASSYAGLSTDTQYF; CDR3 DNA: TGTGCCAGCAGTTACGCGGGGCTAAGCACAGATACGCAGTATTTT
D gene: .; J gene: TRBJ1-2; clone size: .; V gene: TRBV7-9; CDR3 protein: CASGFSTNYGYTF; CDR3 DNA: TGTGCCAGCGGCTTTAGTACAAACTATGGCTACACCTTC
D gene: .; J gene: TRBJ2-7; clone size: .; V gene: TRBV11-2; CDR3 protein: CARSLGGDEQYF; CDR3 DNA: TGTGCTCGCAGCTTAGGGGGAGACGAGCAGTACTTC
D gene: .; J gene: TRBJ2-3; clone size: .; V gene: TRBV5-1; CDR3 protein: CASNQGEEGDTQYF; CDR3 DNA: TGCGCCAGCAACCAGGGGGAGGAGGGAGATACGCAGTATTTT
D gene: .; J gene: TRBJ1-1; clone size: .; V gene: TRBV11-2; CDR3 protein: CASRGGEAFF; CDR3 DNA: TGTGCCAGCAGGGGAGGGGAAGCTTTCTTC
D gene: TRBD1; J gene: TRBJ2-1; clone size: .; V gene: TRBV11-2; CDR3 protein: CTSSSGQGNEQFF; CDR3 DNA: TGTACCAGTAGCTCAGGACAGGGGAATGAGCAGTTCTTC